Presented here are 18 T cell receptor beta chains from one specimen sequenced in a study of blood T cell repertoires in COVID-19. The assay was immunoSEQ multiplex PCR, and TCRdb's table has in-frame clones only and misses some. The table shows about 230,000 clones, with 65% to 90% occurring only once. The sequenced sample was peripheral blood. Source of these receptors: a woman aged 50 to 65 with acute or convalescent COVID-19.

J is TRBJ1-5 and V is TRBV30; perhaps TRBD1 as D (6 bases). V was clipped by 5 bases and J by 0 bases, with 14 bases between them. Per the germline V gene, CDR1 is GTSNPN and CDR2 is SVGIG (reference sequence). The CDR3 has 15 amino acids. This chain's CDR3 is CAWGHGGPSNQPQHF. The CDR3 nucleotides read TGTGCCTGGGGACACGGGGGGCCTAGCAATCAGCCCCAGCATTTT.

This clone has only one observation. The chain employs TRBV19 and TRBJ2-2; D is unclear. This CDR3 comprises 15 residues. The germline V and J ends were trimmed by 2 bases and 0 bases, with 7 bases remaining between them. The germline V gene encodes CDR1 LNHDA and CDR2 SQIVND (reference sequence). The CDR3 loop reads CASSIRKPNTGELFF. The CDR3 DNA follows: TGTGCCAGTAGTATAAGAAAGCCGAACACCGGGGAGCTGTTTTTT.

The chain uses TRBV4-3 and TRBJ2-1; D is possibly TRBD1 (6 bases). CDR3 length: 15 amino acids. V was trimmed by 3 bases and J by 5 bases, leaving 14 bases between them. Germline V lookup: CDR1 LGHNA, CDR2 YSLEER. CDR3 in amino acids: CASSQSWTDNNEQFF. The CDR3 nucleotides are TGCGCCAGCAGCCAGTCCTGGACAGATAACAATGAGCAGTTCTTC.

The V and J genes are TRBV28 and TRBJ2-7; D possibly corresponds to TRBD2 (6 bases). This CDR3 has 11 amino acids. Germline V gene data show CDR1 as MDHEN and CDR2 as SYDVKM. V gave up 8 bases and J gave up 3 bases, with 8 bases separating them. CDR3 sequence: CASAGNYEQYF. Here the CDR3 DNA reads TGTGCCAGCGCGGGGAACTACGAGCAGTACTTC.

The V call is TRBV27, the J call TRBJ2-1, with TRBD1 identical over 7 bases. Unmatched junction bases numbered 6, after V lost 5 bases and J lost 2 bases. CDR3 length: 15 residues. Looked up from germline, CDR1 is MNHEY and CDR2 is SMNVEV (reference sequence). The CDR3 reads CASSTDRAPYNEQFF. In DNA, the CDR3 is TGTGCCAGCAGTACTGACAGGGCCCCCTACAATGAGCAGTTCTTC.

The J gene is TRBJ2-7, the V gene TRBV5-6; TRBD2 matches 16 bases. This CDR3 contains 16 residues. Germline assignment: CDR1 SGHDT and CDR2 YYEEEE. The trim removed 4 bases at V and 2 bases at J, leaving 3 bases unmatched. The CDR3 spells CASSLGLAGGTYEQYF. CDR3 sequence (DNA): TGTGCCAGCAGCCTGGGACTAGCGGGGGGGACCTACGAGCAGTACTTC.

V gene TRBV19 combines with J gene TRBJ1-3; no clear D gene. The V and J ends lost 7 bases and 0 bases respectively, with 16 bases between them. This CDR3 comprises 16 residues. Germline CDR1 and CDR2: LNHDA and SQIVND (reference sequence). The CDR3 nucleotides read TGTGCCAGTACCACGTCGGGAAGGCGCTCTGGAAACACCATATATTTT. Protein product: CASTTSGRRSGNTIYF.

The genes are TRBV7-2 and TRBJ1-4; TRBD1 matches 8 bases. Germline CDR1 and CDR2: SGHTA and FQGNSA. This CDR3 contains 14 residues. J gave up 8 bases and V 5 bases, and 7 bases lay outside the gene matches. Here the CDR3 reads CASSIDRGIEKLFF. Here the CDR3 DNA reads TGTGCCAGCAGCATCGACAGGGGAATCGAAAAACTGTTTTTT.

Comment on this clone: Other DNA sequences in this specimen translate into the identical CDR3. The chain employs TRBV19 and TRBJ2-5, with a tentative D call TRBD2 (6 bases). CDR1 LNHDA and CDR2 SQIVND come from the germline V gene (reference sequence). The V end was cut by 5 bases, the J end by 5 bases, with 12 bases between. The CDR3 has 13 residues. CDR3 protein: CASSFAGRETQYF. In DNA form, the CDR3 reads TGTGCCAGTAGTTTTGCGGGACGCGAGACCCAGTACTTC.

The J gene is TRBJ1-5, the V gene TRBV13; TRBD1 matches 8 bases. The CDR3 has 15 amino acids. Germline CDR1 is PRHDT and CDR2 is FYEKMQ (reference sequence). The V segment lost 0 bases and the J segment 6 bases; nucleotides outside the gene matches: 4. This CDR3 is CASSLGQGAIQPQHF. DNA for the CDR3: TGTGCCAGCAGCTTAGGCCAGGGGGCCATTCAGCCCCAGCATTTT.

The chain is built from TRBV6-6 and TRBJ2-5; 11 nucleotides line up with TRBD2. The CDR3 covers 16 residues. Germline V gene lookup returns CDR1 MNHNY and CDR2 SVGAGI (reference sequence). J was trimmed by 6 bases and V by 6 bases; bases with no gene match: 12. DNA for the CDR3: TGTGCCAGCAGGCCCCCGGTAGCGGGGGGGCATCAGACCCAGTACTTC. As protein: CASRPPVAGGHQTQYF.

V gene TRBV21-1 combines with J gene TRBJ1-1; the DNA was not compared with TRBD1, the D call given in the table. TRBV21-1 is tagged as a pseudogene. CDR3 length: 16 amino acids. The CDR3 here is CASSNWKTGANTEAFF. As DNA, the CDR3 is TGTGCCAGCAGCAATTGGAAGACAGGGGCGAACACTGAAGCTTTCTTT.

The CDR3 loop is CASSYDGHGDSYTF. For the CDR3, the DNA is TGTGCCAGCAGTTACGACGGACATGGGGACAGCTACACCTTC. The chain is built from TRBV6-5 and TRBJ1-2; weak D call: TRBD1 (6 bases). The germline V and J ends were trimmed by 2 bases and 9 bases, with 16 bases remaining between them. This CDR3 has 14 amino acids. Germline assignment: CDR1 MNHEY and CDR2 SVGAGI.

The rearrangement uses TRBV18 and TRBJ2-7; 8 bases fit TRBD1. There are 14 residues in the CDR3. In germline, CDR1 is KGHSH, CDR2 LQKENI. The junction had 6 bases not matched to a gene; V was cut back by 5 bases and J by 3 bases. As DNA, the CDR3 is TGTGCCAGCTCATCAAAGGGACAGGACTACGAGCAGTACTTC. Residues: CASSSKGQDYEQYF. The whole variable domain, filled in from reference TRBV18 and TRBJ2-7, reads NAGVMQNPRHLVRRRGQEARLRCSPMKGHSHVYWYRQLPEEGLKFMVYLQKENIIDESGMPKERFSAEFPKEGPSILRIQQVVRGDSAAYFCASSSKGQDYEQYFGPGTRLTVT.

V is TRBV3-1 (or the pseudogene TRBV3-2) and J is TRBJ2-7; TRBD1 aligns across 8 bases. This CDR3 region has 15 residues. Trimming cost V 5 bases and J 1 base; bases outside gene matches: 7. Germline V gene lookup returns CDR1 LGHDT and CDR2 YNNKEL (reference sequence). CDR3 sequence reads: CASSSGTGRSYEQYF. DNA of the CDR3: TGTGCCAGCAGCTCCGGGACAGGTCGATCCTACGAGCAGTACTTC.

J is TRBJ2-1 and V is TRBV5-4, with 9 nucleotides matching TRBD2. CDR1 is SGHNT and CDR2 is YYREEE in the germline V gene (reference sequence). V trimming: 3 bases; J trimming: 0 bases; junction bases outside the gene matches: 4. This CDR3 has 16 residues. This CDR3 is CASSSRAGGSYNEQFF. The CDR3 DNA reads TGTGCCAGCAGCTCCAGAGCGGGAGGCTCCTACAATGAGCAGTTCTTC.

The chain combines TRBV14 with TRBJ1-6, with 7 positions matching TRBD1. V shed 4 bases and J 12 bases; nucleotides not matched to a gene: 15. CDR1 is SGHDN, CDR2 FVKESK, per germline. The CDR3 spans 16 residues. The CDR3 loop reads CASSRGTARGRGPLHF. CDR3 bases: TGTGCCAGCAGCCGGGGGACAGCGAGAGGAAGGGGACCCCTCCACTTT.

This chain links TRBV9 with TRBJ2-5; the match to TRBD1 covers 9 bases. CDR1 is SGDLS and CDR2 is YYNGEE in the germline V gene. J lost 6 bases, V lost 3 bases, and 6 bases had no gene match. CDR3 size: 14 residues. The CDR3 nucleotides are TGTGCCAGCAGCGACCGGGACAGGGCCCAGACCCAGTACTTC. Amino acid sequence: CASSDRDRAQTQYF.